The 27 T cell receptor beta chains in this list originate from one sample, sequenced in a study of identical twins. TCRdb called the 5' RACE reads again in MiXCR, with one record for every CDR3 protein. The sample records 1.5 million or so distinct CDR3 sequences, more than 30% being singletons. The sequencing input was cord blood. Receptors were obtained from a newborn girl in good health.

CDR3 bases: TGCGCCAGCAGCTCCGAGTGGGCTACCGGGGAGCTGTTTTTT. Protein: CASSSEWATGELFF. The chain combines TRBV5-1 with TRBJ2-2; D is unclear. Trimming removed 3 bases at V and 5 bases at J, with 11 bases between. The CDR3 runs 14 residues. Germline V gene lookup returns CDR1 SGHRS and CDR2 YFSETQ.

The chain has TRBV21-1 and TRBJ1-2; the table calls TRBD1, which could not be checked here. TRBV21-1 is described as a pseudogene. This CDR3 is 15 amino acids long. CDR3 residues: CASSKEGDSNYGYTF. In nucleotides, the CDR3 is TGTGCCAGCAGCAAAGAGGGGGACAGTAACTATGGCTACACCTTC.

This clonotype was counted only a few times. The rearrangement links TRBV7-2 to TRBJ1-5; D gene uncertain. V lost 1 base, J lost 0 bases, and 10 bases lay in between. CDR3 length: 16 amino acids. Germline CDR1 is SGHTA and CDR2 is FQGNSA. CDR3 in amino acids: CASSLVAGNSNQPQHF. CDR3 DNA sequence: TGTGCCAGCAGCTTAGTGGCAGGAAATAGCAATCAGCCCCAGCATTTT.

This clonotype turned up a few times. The chain employs TRBV10-3 and TRBJ2-1, with 8 bases matching TRBD2. V dropped 7 bases and J dropped 7; count of bases not matched to a gene: 15. Per germline, CDR1 ENHRY and CDR2 SYGVKD. This CDR3 is 16 amino acids long. As DNA, the CDR3 is TGTGCCATCATATGGGAGGTCGGGAGGGCCAGAAATGAGCAGTTCTTC. This gives the protein CAIIWEVGRARNEQFF.

This clonotype appeared many times. This chain uses TRBV10-3 with TRBJ2-1; TRBD2 aligns across 14 bases. The V segment lost 10 bases and the J segment 8 bases; nucleotides outside the gene matches: 7. There are 14 residues in the CDR3. CDR1 and CDR2 from the germline V gene are ENHRY and SYGVKD. Here the CDR3 DNA reads TGTGCCACCGAGACTAGCGGGGGGGCAGATGAGCAGTTCTTC. Translated: CATETSGGADEQFF.

There are a few counts of this clonotype. The V call is TRBV5-6, the J call TRBJ1-2; tentatively, D is TRBD1 (5 bases). Germline V CDR1 and CDR2: SGHDT, YYEEEE. The CDR3 totals 14 residues. Trimming cost V 0 bases and J 4 bases, with 10 bases left between them. CDR3 sequence (DNA): TGTGCCAGCAGCTTGGGACAGAGGGTCTATGGCTACACCTTC. As protein: CASSLGQRVYGYTF.

The chain carries TRBV6-6 and TRBJ2-3; weak D call: TRBD2 (7 bases). CDR3 length: 16 residues. Per the germline V gene, CDR1 is MNHNY and CDR2 is SVGAGI (reference sequence). With 7 bases removed from V and 0 bases from J, the gap between germline ends came to 17 bases. This CDR3 reads CASIKGGGPSTDTQYF. The CDR3 DNA reads TGTGCCAGCATCAAAGGGGGGGGGCCTAGCACAGATACGCAGTATTTT.

A word on this clonotype: This may arise from a read error, as a much more abundant clone is one base away. The V call is TRBV4-2, the J call TRBJ2-7; D not certain. The CDR3 has 17 residues. V was clipped by 1 base and J by 3 bases, with 19 bases between them. CDR1 and CDR2 from the germline V gene are LGHNA and YNFKEQ. The CDR3 DNA follows: TGTGCCAGCAGCCAAGTAGTAGCAACGGAGAGCTTCTACGAGCAGTACTTC. Residues: CASSQVVATESFYEQYF.

The chain employs TRBV20-1 and TRBJ2-3; 7 bases agree with TRBD2. The CDR3 is 15 amino acids. Looked up from germline, CDR1 is DFQATT and CDR2 is SNEGSKA (reference sequence). With 4 bases clipped from V and 3 bases from J, the junction kept 10 bases outside the gene matches. CDR3 DNA sequence: TGCAGTGCTACCCCGGGCGGGAGTTCAACAGATACGCAGTATTTT. Its protein is CSATPGGSSTDTQYF.

The sample holds a few counts of this clonotype. The J gene is TRBJ1-4, the V gene TRBV10-3, with 9 nucleotides matching TRBD1. V shed 10 bases and J 0 bases; nucleotides not matched to a gene: 3. The CDR3 runs 14 residues. Germline CDR1 and CDR2: ENHRY and SYGVKD. The CDR3 DNA follows: TGTGCCACCAGACAGGGGGCAACTAATGAAAAACTGTTTTTT. Protein sequence: CATRQGATNEKLFF.

The chain recombines TRBV6-1 with TRBJ2-1; maybe TRBD2 (5 bases). The CDR3 runs to 14 residues. V lost 4 bases to trimming and J lost 9 bases, with 16 bases between them. Germline CDR1 MNHNS, CDR2 SASEGT. CDR3: CASSGFWLEGEQFF. CDR3 nucleotides: TGTGCCAGCAGTGGCTTTTGGCTAGAGGGTGAGCAGTTCTTC.

This sequence joins TRBV6-2 or TRBV6-3 and TRBJ2-3, with D tentatively TRBD2 (6 bases). This CDR3 has 14 amino acids. Germline CDR1 reads MNHEY; CDR2 reads SVGEGT. The V end lost 5 bases, the J end lost 2 bases, and 11 bases lay between the germline ends. CDR3 in amino acids: CASSIGTSTDTQYF. The CDR3 nucleotides are TGTGCCAGCAGTATTGGGACTTCCACAGATACGCAGTATTTT.

The chain recombines TRBV5-1 with TRBJ2-7; 7 bases line up with TRBD2. Trimming at V came to 1 base and at J to 3 bases, leaving 7 bases not matched to a gene. Germline CDR1 reads SGHRS; CDR2 reads YFSETQ. The CDR3 has 15 residues. The CDR3 reads CASSLTPSGLYEQYF. The CDR3 bases are TGCGCCAGCAGCTTGACTCCTAGCGGCCTCTACGAGCAGTACTTC. Combining the CDR3 with reference TRBV5-1 and TRBJ2-7 gives the whole variable domain KAGVTQTPRYLIKTRGQQVTLSCSPISGHRSVSWYQQTPGQGLQFLFEYFSETQRNKGNFPGRFSGRQFSNSRSEMNVSTLELGDSALYLCASSLTPSGLYEQYFGPGTRLTVT.

The chain links TRBV3-1 to TRBJ2-1; D unresolved. This CDR3 is 14 amino acids long. Germline V gene lookup returns CDR1 LGHDT and CDR2 YNNKEL (reference sequence). V gave up 8 bases and J gave up 0 bases, with 11 bases separating them. The chain's CDR3 is CASGKRSSYNEQFF. In nucleotides, the CDR3 is TGTGCCAGCGGGAAACGGAGCTCCTACAATGAGCAGTTCTTC.

This clonotype showed up just a few times. The V and J genes are TRBV7-2 and TRBJ2-3, with 8 nucleotides matching TRBD2. With V trimmed by 5 bases and J by 2 bases, 9 bases remained unmatched. Germline-derived CDR1 and CDR2 are SGHTA and FQGNSA. The CDR3 runs to 16 residues. The CDR3 nucleotides are TGTGCCAGCAGCACCAGAGCGGGGGCCAACACAGATACGCAGTATTTT. Its translation: CASSTRAGANTDTQYF.

Regarding this clonotype: Germline and junction disagree at one end, which may indicate a read error. The chain recombines TRBV20-1 with TRBJ2-7, with 7 bases identical to TRBD1. This CDR3 region has 12 residues. The germline V gene encodes CDR1 DFQATT and CDR2 SNEGSKA (reference sequence). DNA for the CDR3: TGCAGTGCTAGGGACAGGTCCTGCGAGCAGTACTTC. This sequence encodes CSARDRSCEQYF.

This clonotype was seen a few times. This sequence joins TRBV2 and TRBJ1-5, with TRBD1 identical over 7 bases. Trimming cost V 9 bases and J 4 bases; bases outside gene matches: 6. Germline-derived CDR1 and CDR2 are SNHLY and FYNNEI. The CDR3 extends over 13 amino acids. CDR3 amino acids: CASGDSLNQPQHF. The CDR3 DNA follows: TGTGCCAGTGGGGACAGCCTAAATCAGCCCCAGCATTTT.

V gene TRBV30 combines with J gene TRBJ1-1; 7 bases fit TRBD1. The CDR3 length is 14 residues. Germline CDR1 is GTSNPN and CDR2 is SVGIG (reference sequence). J was trimmed by 1 base and V by 4 bases; bases with no gene match: 6. The CDR3 reads CAWTGGRTNTEAFF. The CDR3 DNA follows: TGTGCCTGGACAGGGGGTAGGACGAACACTGAAGCTTTCTTT.

This clonotype appeared a single time. This CDR3 is CASSPAGGTNEKLFF. The CDR3 DNA is TGTGCCAGCAGCCCCGCGGGCGGGACTAATGAAAAACTGTTTTTT. The V and J genes are TRBV3-1 and TRBJ1-4; no reliable D call. This CDR3 region has 15 residues. V lost 4 bases to trimming and J lost 2 bases, with 11 bases between them. Per germline, CDR1 LGHDT and CDR2 YNNKEL (reference sequence).

As concerns this clonotype: It may be a read error: a sequence one base away is much more abundant. The chain links TRBV29-1 to TRBJ2-5; 7 bases match TRBD2. The CDR3 sequence is 13 residues long. In germline, CDR1 is SQVTM, CDR2 ANQGSEA. J was trimmed by 11 bases and V by 4 bases; bases with no gene match: 13. The CDR3 coding sequence is TGCAGCGTTGGCGGGGGAAATGACAATGAGCAGTACTTC. Its translation is CSVGGGNDNEQYF.

This clonotype was picked up many times. The chain has TRBV12-3 or TRBV12-4 and TRBJ1-5, with D possibly TRBD1 on 6 matching bases. The ends were cut back, 3 bases at V and 1 base at J, with 10 bases in the middle. The CDR3 has 15 residues. Written as DNA, the CDR3 is TGTGCCAGCAGTTTCGGGAGGGGGAGCAATCAGCCCCAGCATTTT. It codes for CASSFGRGSNQPQHF.

This clonotype appeared many times. The rearrangement joins TRBV28 to TRBJ2-3; D not resolved. V was cut by 8 bases and J by 5 bases, with 8 bases left in between. The CDR3 is 11 amino acids. Germline lookup yields CDR1 MDHEN and CDR2 SYDVKM. The chain's CDR3 is CASDQGDTQYF. The CDR3 DNA reads as TGTGCCAGCGATCAAGGAGATACGCAGTATTTT. The full variable domain, in which reference TRBV28 and TRBJ2-3 provide the parts outside the CDR3, is DVKVTQSSRYLVKRTGEKVFLECVQDMDHENMFWYRQDPGLGLRLIYFSYDVKMKEKGDIPEGYSVSREKKERFSLILESASTNQTSMYLCASDQGDTQYFGPGTRLTVL.

V gene TRBV28 combines with J gene TRBJ2-2, with 12 bases aligning to TRBD1. The junction had 9 bases not matched to a gene; V was cut back by 6 bases and J by 7 bases. The CDR3 runs 16 residues. The germline V gene has CDR1 MDHEN and CDR2 SYDVKM. The CDR3 coding sequence is TGTGCCAGCAGACCAGGGGACAGGGGGCGCGACGGGGAGCTGTTTTTT. Translated, it gives CASRPGDRGRDGELFF.

The genes are TRBV12-3 or TRBV12-4 and TRBJ1-4; D unclear. The CDR3 is made up of 12 amino acids. Deletions cut 3 bases from V and 8 bases from J, with 7 bases between. This CDR3 is CASSFYGEKLFF. The CDR3 bases are TGTGCCAGCAGTTTTTACGGGGAAAAACTGTTTTTT.

This rearrangement joins TRBV10-1 to TRBJ2-4; TRBD1 agrees at 9 bases. V dropped 3 bases and J dropped 1; count of bases not matched to a gene: 7. The CDR3 runs to 17 residues. Germline-derived CDR1 and CDR2 are WNHNN and SYGVQD (reference sequence). This CDR3 reads CASSDSRQGVAKNIQYF. CDR3 in DNA: TGCGCCAGCAGTGATTCCCGACAGGGGGTTGCCAAAAACATTCAGTACTTC.

As regards this clonotype: This may stem from a read error, because a much larger clone lies one nucleotide away. The genes are TRBV7-2 and TRBJ2-4; D is possibly TRBD1 or TRBD2 (6 bases each). CDR3 length equals 17 residues. Germline CDR1 is SGHTA and CDR2 is FQGNSA. The DNA for the CDR3 is TGTGCCAGCGGCTTATGGTTCGGGGGCGAAGCCAAAAACATTCAGTACTTC. It yields the protein CASGLWFGGEAKNIQYF. The full variable domain, its missing parts supplied by reference TRBV7-2 and TRBJ2-4, is GAGVSQSPSNKVTEKGKDVELRCDPISGHTALYWYRQSLGQGLEFLIYFQGNSAPDKSGLPSDRFSAERTGGSVSTLTIQRTQQEDSAVYLCASGLWFGGEAKNIQYFGAGTRLSVL.

The table lists this clonotype with a few counts. The chain couples TRBV6-1 to TRBJ2-1; 9 bases agree with TRBD2. Germline assignment: CDR1 MNHNS and CDR2 SASEGT. The trim removed 11 bases at V and 3 bases at J, leaving 11 bases unmatched. CDR3 length: 15 amino acids. In DNA, the CDR3 is TGTGCCCACGAGCGGGGGGACCGATACTACAATGAGCAGTTCTTC. Protein sequence: CAHERGDRYYNEQFF.